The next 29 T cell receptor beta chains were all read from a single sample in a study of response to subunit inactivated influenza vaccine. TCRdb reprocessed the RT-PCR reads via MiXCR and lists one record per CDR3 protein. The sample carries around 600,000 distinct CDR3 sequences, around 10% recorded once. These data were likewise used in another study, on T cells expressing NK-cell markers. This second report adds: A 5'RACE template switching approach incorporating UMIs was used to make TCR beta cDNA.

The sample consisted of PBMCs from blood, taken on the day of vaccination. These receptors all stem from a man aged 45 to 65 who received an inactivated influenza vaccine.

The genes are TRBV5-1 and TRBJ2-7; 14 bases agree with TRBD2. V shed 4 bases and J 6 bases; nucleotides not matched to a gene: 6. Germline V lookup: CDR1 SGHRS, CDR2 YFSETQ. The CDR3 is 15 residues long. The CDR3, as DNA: TGCGCCAGCAGCCTGACTAGCGGGAGGGGATCCGAGCAGTACTTC. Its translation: CASSLTSGRGSEQYF.

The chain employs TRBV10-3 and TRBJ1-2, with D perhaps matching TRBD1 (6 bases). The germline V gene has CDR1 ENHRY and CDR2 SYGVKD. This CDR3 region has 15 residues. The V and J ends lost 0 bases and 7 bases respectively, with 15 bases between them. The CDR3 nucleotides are TGTGCCATCAGTGAGTCGGCGGACAGAGCATTTGGCTACACCTTC. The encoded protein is CAISESADRAFGYTF.

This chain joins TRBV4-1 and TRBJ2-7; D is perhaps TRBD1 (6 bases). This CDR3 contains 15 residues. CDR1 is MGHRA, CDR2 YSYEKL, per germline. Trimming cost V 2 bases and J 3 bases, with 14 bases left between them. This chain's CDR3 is CASSQKQGLLYEQYF. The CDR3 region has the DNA TGCGCCAGCAGCCAAAAACAGGGTTTACTCTACGAGCAGTACTTC.

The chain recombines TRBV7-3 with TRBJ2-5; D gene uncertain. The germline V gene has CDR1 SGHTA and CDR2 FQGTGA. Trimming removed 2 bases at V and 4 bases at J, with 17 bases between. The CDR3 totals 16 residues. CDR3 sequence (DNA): TGTGCCAGCAGCTTAGGGTTTGGGATCCCAGGAGAGACCCAGTACTTC. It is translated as CASSLGFGIPGETQYF.

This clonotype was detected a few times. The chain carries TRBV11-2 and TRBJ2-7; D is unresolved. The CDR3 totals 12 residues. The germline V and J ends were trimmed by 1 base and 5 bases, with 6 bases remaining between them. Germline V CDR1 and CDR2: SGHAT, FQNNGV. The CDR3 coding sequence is TGTGCCAGCAGCTTAGCAAGGCACGAGCAGTACTTC. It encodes CASSLARHEQYF.

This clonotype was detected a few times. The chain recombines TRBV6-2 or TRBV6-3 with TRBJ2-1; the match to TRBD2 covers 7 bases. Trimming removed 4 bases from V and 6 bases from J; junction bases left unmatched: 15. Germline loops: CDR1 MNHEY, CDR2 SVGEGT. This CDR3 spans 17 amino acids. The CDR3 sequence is CASSSLEERGPRNEQFF. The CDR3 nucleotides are TGTGCCAGCAGTTCCCTCGAGGAGCGGGGTCCTCGCAATGAGCAGTTCTTC.

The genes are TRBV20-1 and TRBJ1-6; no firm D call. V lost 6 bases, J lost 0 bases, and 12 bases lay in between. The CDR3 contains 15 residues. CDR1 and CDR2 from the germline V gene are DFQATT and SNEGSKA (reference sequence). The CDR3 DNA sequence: TGCAGTGCCCGACCCACCAACTCCTATAATTCACCCCTCCACTTT. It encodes CSARPTNSYNSPLHF.

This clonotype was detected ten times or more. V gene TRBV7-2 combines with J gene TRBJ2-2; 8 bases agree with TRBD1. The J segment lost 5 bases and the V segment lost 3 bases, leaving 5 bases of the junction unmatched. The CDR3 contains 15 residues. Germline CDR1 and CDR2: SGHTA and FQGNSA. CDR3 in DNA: TGTGCCAGCAGCTTTCAGGGGGCGGGGACCGGGGAGCTGTTTTTT. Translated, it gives CASSFQGAGTGELFF.

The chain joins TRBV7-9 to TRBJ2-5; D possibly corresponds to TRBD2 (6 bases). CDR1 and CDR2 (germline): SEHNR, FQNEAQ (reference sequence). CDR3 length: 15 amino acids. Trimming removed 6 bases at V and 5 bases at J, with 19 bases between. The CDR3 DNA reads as TGTGCCAGCAGTCCCACGGTATCAGGGACTGAGACCCAGTACTTC. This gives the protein CASSPTVSGTETQYF.

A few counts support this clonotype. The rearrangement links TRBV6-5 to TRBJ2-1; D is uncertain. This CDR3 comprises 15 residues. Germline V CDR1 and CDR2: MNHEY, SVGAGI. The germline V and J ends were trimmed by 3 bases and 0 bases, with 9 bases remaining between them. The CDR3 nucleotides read TGTGCCAGCAGTTATGGTGGCGGCTCCTACAATGAGCAGTTCTTC. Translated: CASSYGGGSYNEQFF.

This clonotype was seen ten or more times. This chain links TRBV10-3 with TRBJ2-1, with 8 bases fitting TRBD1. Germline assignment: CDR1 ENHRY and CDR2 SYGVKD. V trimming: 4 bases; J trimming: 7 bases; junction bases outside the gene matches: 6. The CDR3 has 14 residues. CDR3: CAISGSGGKNEQFF. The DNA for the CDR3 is TGTGCCATCAGTGGGTCAGGGGGCAAGAATGAGCAGTTCTTC.

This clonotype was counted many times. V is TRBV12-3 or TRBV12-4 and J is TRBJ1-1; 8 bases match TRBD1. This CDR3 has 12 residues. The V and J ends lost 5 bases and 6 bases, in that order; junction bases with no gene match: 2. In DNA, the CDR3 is TGTGCCAGCAGTAACAGGGGGGCTGAAGCTTTCTTT. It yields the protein CASSNRGAEAFF.

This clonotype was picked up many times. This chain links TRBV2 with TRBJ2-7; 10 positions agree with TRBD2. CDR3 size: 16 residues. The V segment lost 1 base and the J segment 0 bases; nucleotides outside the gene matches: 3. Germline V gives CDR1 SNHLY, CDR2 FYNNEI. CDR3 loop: CASSEVSGGLSYEQYF. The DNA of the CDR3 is TGTGCCAGCAGTGAAGTTAGCGGGGGGCTCTCCTACGAGCAGTACTTC.

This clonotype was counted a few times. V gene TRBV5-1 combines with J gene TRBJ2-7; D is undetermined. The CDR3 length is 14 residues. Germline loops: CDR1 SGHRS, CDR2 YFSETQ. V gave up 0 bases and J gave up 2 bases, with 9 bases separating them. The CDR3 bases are TGCGCCAGCAGCTTGGTAATTGGAGCCTACGAGCAGTACTTC. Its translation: CASSLVIGAYEQYF.

The CDR3 nucleotides are TGTGCCAGCAGCTTAAGAGGGGGCATAAACACCGGGGAGCTGTTTTTT. Translating gives CASSLRGGINTGELFF. The chain joins TRBV5-6 to TRBJ2-2; TRBD1 aligns across 7 bases. This CDR3 spans 16 amino acids. V was clipped by 2 bases and J by 2 bases; unmatched bases: 6. The V gene's germline CDR1 is SGHDT and CDR2 YYEEEE.

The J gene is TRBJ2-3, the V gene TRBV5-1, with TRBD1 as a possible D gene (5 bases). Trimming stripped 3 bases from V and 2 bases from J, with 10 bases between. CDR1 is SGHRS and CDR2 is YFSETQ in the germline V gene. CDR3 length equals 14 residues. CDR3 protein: CASSWTHVTDTQYF. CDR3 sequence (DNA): TGCGCCAGCAGCTGGACACACGTCACAGATACGCAGTATTTT.

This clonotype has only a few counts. DNA for the CDR3: TGCAGTGCTCAACTTAGACAGGGAGTAATGGTGAACACTGAAGCTTTCTTT. It translates to CSAQLRQGVMVNTEAFF. The chain combines TRBV20-1 with TRBJ1-1; 7 bases match TRBD1. The trim removed 5 bases at V and 0 bases at J, leaving 15 bases unmatched. CDR3 length equals 17 residues. Germline V gene lookup returns CDR1 DFQATT and CDR2 SNEGSKA (reference sequence).

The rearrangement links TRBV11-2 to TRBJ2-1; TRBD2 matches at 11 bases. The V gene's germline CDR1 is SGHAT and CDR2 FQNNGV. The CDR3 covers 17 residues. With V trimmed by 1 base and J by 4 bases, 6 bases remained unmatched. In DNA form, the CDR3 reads TGTGCCAGCAGCTTAGGACCACTAGCGGGGGCTTACAATGAGCAGTTCTTC. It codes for CASSLGPLAGAYNEQFF.

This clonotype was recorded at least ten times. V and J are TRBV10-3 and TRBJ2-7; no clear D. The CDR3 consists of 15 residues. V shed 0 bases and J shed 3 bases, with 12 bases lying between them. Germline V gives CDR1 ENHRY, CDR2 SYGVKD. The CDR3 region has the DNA TGTGCCATCAGTGAGTCTATTGGCCTAGACTACGAGCAGTACTTC. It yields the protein CAISESIGLDYEQYF.

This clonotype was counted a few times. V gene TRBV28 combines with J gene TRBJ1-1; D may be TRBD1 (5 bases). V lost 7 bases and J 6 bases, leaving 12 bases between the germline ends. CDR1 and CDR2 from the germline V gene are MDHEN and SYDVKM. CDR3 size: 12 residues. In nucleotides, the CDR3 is TGTGCCAGCACCGATACCAGGGCTGAAGCTTTCTTT. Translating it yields CASTDTRAEAFF. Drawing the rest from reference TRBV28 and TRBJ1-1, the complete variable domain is DVKVTQSSRYLVKRTGEKVFLECVQDMDHENMFWYRQDPGLGLRLIYFSYDVKMKEKGDIPEGYSVSREKKERFSLILESASTNQTSMYLCASTDTRAEAFFGQGTRLTVV.

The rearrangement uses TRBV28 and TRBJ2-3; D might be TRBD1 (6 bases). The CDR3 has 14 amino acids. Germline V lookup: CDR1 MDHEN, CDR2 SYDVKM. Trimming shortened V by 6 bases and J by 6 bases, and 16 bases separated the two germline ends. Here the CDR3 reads CASSRDIGLDTQYF. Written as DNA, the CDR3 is TGTGCCAGCAGCCGGGACATCGGGTTGGATACGCAGTATTTT.

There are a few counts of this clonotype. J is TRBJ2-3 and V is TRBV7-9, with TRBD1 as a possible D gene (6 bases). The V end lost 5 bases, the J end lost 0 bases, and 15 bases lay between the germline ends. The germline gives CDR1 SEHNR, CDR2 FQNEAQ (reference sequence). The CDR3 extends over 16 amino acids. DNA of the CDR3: TGTGCCAGCAGCATCGACAGGTCGCCTAGCACAGATACGCAGTATTTT. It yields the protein CASSIDRSPSTDTQYF.

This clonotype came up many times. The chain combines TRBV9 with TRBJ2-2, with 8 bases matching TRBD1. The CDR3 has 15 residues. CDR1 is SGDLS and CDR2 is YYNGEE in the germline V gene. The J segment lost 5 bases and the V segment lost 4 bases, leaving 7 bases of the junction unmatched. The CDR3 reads CASSPRQGATGELFF. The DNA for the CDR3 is TGTGCCAGCAGCCCCCGGCAGGGGGCAACCGGGGAGCTGTTTTTT.

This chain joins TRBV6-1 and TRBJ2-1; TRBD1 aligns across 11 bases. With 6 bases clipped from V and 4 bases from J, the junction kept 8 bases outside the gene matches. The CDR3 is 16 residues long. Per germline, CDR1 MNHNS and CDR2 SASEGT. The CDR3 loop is CASSPSGTGGYNEQFF. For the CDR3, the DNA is TGTGCCAGCAGCCCTTCCGGGACAGGGGGATACAATGAGCAGTTCTTC.

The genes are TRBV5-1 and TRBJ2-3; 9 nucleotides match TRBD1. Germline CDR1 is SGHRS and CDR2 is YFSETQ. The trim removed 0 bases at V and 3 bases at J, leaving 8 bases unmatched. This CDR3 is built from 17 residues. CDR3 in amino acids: CASSLEVTGGITDTQYF. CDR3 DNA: TGCGCCAGCAGCTTGGAGGTGACAGGGGGAATAACAGATACGCAGTATTTT.

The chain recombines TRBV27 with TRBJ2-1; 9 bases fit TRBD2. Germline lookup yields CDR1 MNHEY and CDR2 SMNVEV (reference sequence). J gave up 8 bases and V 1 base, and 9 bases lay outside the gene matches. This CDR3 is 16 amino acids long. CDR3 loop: CASSLLGGGASDEQFF. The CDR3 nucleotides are TGTGCCAGCAGTTTATTGGGCGGGGGGGCCAGCGATGAGCAGTTCTTC.

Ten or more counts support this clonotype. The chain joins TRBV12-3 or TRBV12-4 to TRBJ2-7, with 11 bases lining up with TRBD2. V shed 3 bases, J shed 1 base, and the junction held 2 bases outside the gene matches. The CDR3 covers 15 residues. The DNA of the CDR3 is TGTGCCAGCAGTTTGACTAGCGGGGATTCCTACGAGCAGTACTTC. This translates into CASSLTSGDSYEQYF.

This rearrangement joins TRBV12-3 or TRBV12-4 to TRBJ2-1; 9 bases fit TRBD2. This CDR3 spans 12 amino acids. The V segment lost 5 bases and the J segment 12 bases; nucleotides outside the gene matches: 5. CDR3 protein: CASSTRLAAQFF. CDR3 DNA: TGTGCCAGCAGTACCAGACTAGCGGCGCAGTTCTTC.

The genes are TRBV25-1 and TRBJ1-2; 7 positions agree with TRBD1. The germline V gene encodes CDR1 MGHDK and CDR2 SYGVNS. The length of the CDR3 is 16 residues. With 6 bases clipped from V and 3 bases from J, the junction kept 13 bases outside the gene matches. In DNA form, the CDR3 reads TGTGCCAGCAGGGGGGTCGGGACAGACATTCACTATGGCTACACCTTC. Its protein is CASRGVGTDIHYGYTF.